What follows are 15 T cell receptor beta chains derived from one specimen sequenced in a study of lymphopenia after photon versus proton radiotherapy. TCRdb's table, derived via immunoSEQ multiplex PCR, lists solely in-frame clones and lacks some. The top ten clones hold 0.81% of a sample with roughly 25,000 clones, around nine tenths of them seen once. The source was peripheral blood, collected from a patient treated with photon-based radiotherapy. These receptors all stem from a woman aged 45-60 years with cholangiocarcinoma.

The chain's CDR3 is CASSFGDGVYGYTF. DNA of the CDR3: TGCGCCAGCAGCTTTGGAGACGGGGTTTATGGCTACACCTTC. J is TRBJ1-2 and V is TRBV5-1; unclear D gene. Germline-derived CDR1 and CDR2 are SGHRS and YFSETQ. The CDR3 consists of 14 residues. V lost 2 bases and J 5 bases, leaving 13 bases between the germline ends.

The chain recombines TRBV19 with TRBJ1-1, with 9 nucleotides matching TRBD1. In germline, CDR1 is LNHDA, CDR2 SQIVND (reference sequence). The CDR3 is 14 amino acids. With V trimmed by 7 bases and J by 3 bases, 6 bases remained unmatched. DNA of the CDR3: TGTGCCAGTAAGGAACAGGGGGCGGACACTGAAGCTTTCTTT. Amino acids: CASKEQGADTEAFF. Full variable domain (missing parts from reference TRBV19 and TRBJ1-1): DGGITQSPKYLFRKEGQNVTLSCEQNLNHDAMYWYRQDPGQGLRLIYYSQIVNDFQKGDIAEGYSVSREKKESFPLTVTSAQKNPTAFYLCASKEQGADTEAFFGQGTRLTVV.

CDR3 coding DNA: TGCAGCGTTGAAATCCCCACGGGGGCTAGATCCAACACTGAAGCTTTCTTT. It encodes CSVEIPTGARSNTEAFF. The chain has TRBV29-1 and TRBJ1-1; TRBD1 is a possible D gene (6 bases). Trimming pared 2 bases from V and 2 bases from J, leaving 21 bases between. The CDR3 is made up of 17 amino acids. The germline V gene encodes CDR1 SQVTM and CDR2 ANQGSEA.

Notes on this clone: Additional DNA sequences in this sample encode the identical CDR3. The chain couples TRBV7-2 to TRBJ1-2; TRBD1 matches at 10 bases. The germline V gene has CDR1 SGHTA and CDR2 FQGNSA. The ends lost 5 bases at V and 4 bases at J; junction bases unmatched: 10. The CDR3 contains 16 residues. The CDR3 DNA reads TGTGCCAGCAGCACCGCGGGGGGGGACAGGGGCTATGGCTACACCTTC. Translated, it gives CASSTAGGDRGYGYTF.

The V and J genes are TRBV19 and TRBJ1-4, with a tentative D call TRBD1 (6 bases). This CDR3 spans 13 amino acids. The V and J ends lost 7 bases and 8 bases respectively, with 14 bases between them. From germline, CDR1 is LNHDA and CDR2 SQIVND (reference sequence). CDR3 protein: CASKNREGEKLFF. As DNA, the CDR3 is TGTGCCAGTAAGAACAGGGAGGGAGAAAAACTGTTTTTT.

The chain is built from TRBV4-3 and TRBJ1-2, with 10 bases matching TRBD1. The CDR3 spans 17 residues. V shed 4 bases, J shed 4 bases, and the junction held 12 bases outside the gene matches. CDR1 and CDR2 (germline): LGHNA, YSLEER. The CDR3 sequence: CASSRSGQGDGGYGYTF. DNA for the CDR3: TGCGCCAGCAGCCGATCCGGACAGGGGGACGGCGGCTATGGCTACACCTTC.

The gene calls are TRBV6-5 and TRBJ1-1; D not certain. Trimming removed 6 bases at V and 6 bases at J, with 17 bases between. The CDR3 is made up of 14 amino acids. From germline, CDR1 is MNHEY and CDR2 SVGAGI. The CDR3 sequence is CASRSRGKVAEAFF. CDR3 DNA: TGTGCCAGCAGGAGCAGAGGAAAGGTGGCTGAAGCTTTCTTT.

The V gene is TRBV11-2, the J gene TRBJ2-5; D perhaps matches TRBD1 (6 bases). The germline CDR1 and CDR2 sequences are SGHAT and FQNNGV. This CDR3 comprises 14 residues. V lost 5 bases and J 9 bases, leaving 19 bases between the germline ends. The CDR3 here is CASSPLTGRPAQYF. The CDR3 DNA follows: TGTGCCAGCAGCCCCTTGACAGGCCGGCCGGCCCAGTACTTC.

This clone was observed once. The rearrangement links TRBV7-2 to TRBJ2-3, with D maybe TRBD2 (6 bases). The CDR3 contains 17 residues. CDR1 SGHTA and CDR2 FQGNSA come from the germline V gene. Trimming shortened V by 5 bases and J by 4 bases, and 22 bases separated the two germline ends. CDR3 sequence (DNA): TGTGCCAGCAGCCGCGGGGTCGGGGTGATTAGGCCAGATACGCAGTATTTT. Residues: CASSRGVGVIRPDTQYF.

CDR3 DNA: TGCGCCAGCAGCCACAATATCCCGGGACTAGCGAACACCGGGGAGCTGTTTTTT. Residues: CASSHNIPGLANTGELFF. The chain employs TRBV4-3 and TRBJ2-2; 8 nucleotides agree with TRBD2. The CDR3 sequence is 18 residues long. The trim removed 3 bases at V and 0 bases at J, leaving 9 bases unmatched. The germline V gene has CDR1 LGHNA and CDR2 YSLEER.

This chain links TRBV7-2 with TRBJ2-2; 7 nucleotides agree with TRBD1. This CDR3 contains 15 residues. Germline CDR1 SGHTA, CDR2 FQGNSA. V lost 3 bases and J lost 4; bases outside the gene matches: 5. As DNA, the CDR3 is TGTGCCAGCAGCTTTAGGGGGCTAGGCACCGGGGAGCTGTTTTTT. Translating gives CASSFRGLGTGELFF. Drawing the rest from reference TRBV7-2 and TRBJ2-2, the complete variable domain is GAGVSQSPSNKVTEKGKDVELRCDPISGHTALYWYRQSLGQGLEFLIYFQGNSAPDKSGLPSDRFSAERTGGSVSTLTIQRTQQEDSAVYLCASSFRGLGTGELFFGEGSRLTVL.

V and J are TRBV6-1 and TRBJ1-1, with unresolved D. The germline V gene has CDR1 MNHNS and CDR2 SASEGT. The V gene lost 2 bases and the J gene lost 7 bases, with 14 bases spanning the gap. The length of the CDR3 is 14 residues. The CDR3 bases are TGTGCCAGCAGTGAAATGGGGTCACGGAGTGAAGCTTTCTTT. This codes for CASSEMGSRSEAFF.

CDR3 coding DNA: TGTGCCAGCAGCTTAGTCCGACGGGTTAAGGACACTGAAGCTTTCTTT. This gives the protein CASSLVRRVKDTEAFF. The J gene is TRBJ1-1, the V gene TRBV7-8; unclear D gene. Germline CDR1 and CDR2: SGHVS and FQNEAQ. Trimming left V 1 base short and J 3 bases short, with 15 bases between. The CDR3 consists of 16 residues.

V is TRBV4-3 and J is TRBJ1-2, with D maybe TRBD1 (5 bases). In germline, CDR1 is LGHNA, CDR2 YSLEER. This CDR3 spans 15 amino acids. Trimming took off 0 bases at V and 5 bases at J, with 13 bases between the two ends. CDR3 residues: CASSQDLEQEYGYTF. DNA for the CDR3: TGCGCCAGCAGCCAAGATCTGGAACAGGAGTATGGCTACACCTTC.

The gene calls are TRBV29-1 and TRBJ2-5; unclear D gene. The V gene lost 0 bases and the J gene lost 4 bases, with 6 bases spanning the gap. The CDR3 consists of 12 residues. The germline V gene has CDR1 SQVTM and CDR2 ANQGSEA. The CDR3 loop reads CSVEDSVETQYF. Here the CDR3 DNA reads TGCAGCGTTGAAGATTCGGTAGAGACCCAGTACTTC.